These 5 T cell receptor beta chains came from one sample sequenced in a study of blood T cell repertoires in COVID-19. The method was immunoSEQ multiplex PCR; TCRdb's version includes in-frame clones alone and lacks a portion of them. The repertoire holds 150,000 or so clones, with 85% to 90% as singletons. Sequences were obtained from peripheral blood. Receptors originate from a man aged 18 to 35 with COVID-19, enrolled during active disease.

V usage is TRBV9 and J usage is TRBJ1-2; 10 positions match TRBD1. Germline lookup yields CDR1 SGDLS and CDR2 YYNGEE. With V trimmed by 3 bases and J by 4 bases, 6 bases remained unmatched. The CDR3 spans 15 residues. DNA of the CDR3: TGTGCCAGCAGCGGTGCCGGGACAGGGGCCTATGGCTACACCTTC. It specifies CASSGAGTGAYGYTF. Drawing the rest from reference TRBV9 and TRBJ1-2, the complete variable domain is DSGVTQTPKHLITATGQRVTLRCSPRSGDLSVYWYQQSLDQGLQFLIQYYNGEERAKGNILERFSAQQFPDLHSELNLSSLELGDSALYFCASSGAGTGAYGYTFGSGTRLTVV.

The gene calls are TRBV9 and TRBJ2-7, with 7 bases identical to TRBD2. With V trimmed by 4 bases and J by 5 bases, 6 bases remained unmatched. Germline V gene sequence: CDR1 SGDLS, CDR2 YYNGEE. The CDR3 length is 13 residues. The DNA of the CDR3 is TGTGCCAGCAGCCGGCGGGGGAGAGACGAGCAGTACTTC. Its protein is CASSRRGRDEQYF.

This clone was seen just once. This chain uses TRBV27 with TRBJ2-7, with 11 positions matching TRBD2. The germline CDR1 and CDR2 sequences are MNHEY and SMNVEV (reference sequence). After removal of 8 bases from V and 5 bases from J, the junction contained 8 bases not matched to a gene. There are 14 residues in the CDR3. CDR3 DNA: TGTGCCAGCGCTAGCGGGAGGACCATCGACGAGCAGTACTTC. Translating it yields CASASGRTIDEQYF.

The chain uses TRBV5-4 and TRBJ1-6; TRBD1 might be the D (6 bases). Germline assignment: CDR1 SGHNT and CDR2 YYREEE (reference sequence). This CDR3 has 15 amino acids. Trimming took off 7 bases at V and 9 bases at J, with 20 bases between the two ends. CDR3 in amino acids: CASALGRTESSPLHF. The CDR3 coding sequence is TGTGCCAGCGCTCTGGGTCGGACAGAAAGTTCACCCCTCCACTTT.

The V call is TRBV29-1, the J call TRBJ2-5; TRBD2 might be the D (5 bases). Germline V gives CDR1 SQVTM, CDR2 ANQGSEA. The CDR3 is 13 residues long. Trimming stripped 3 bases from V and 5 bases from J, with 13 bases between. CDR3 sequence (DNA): TGCAGCGTTGACGGGGTACCCTCGGAGACCCAGTACTTC. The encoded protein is CSVDGVPSETQYF.